The 4 T cell receptor beta chains presented below share a single source sample, sequenced in a study of T cells after yellow fever vaccination (dated by TCRdb to about 2019). This sample's treatment or condition label indicates: live attenuated yellow fever vaccine strain. Libraries were constructed by 5' RACE. Sequencing used an Illumina NovaSeq 6000. TCRdb took the public reads, trimmed them with fastp at Q25, ran MiXCR for clone calling and kept in-frame beta chains. Identical CDR3 protein sequences are pooled into one entry, listed with their most common genes and DNA. The sample data list around 300,000 distinct CDR3 sequences, and about 4% of these were observed just once. Jointly, the top ten make up approximately 23% of the sample. The source material was PBMCs, sampled 5 days after the yellow fever booster vaccination. The origin of the receptors is a man aged 18 to 35 who received the YFV17D yellow fever vaccine.

This clonotype was observed at least ten times. The V call is TRBV20-1, the J call TRBJ2-7; D is perhaps TRBD1 (5 bases). The CDR3 covers 13 residues. Germline V gene sequence: CDR1 DFQATT, CDR2 SNEGSKA (reference sequence). Trimming stripped 0 bases from V and 5 bases from J, with 11 bases between. CDR3 residues: CSARDRDTDEQYF. CDR3 coding DNA: TGCAGTGCTAGAGACAGGGATACGGACGAGCAGTACTTC.

V is TRBV7-2 and J is TRBJ1-1; D call uncertain. Germline CDR1 SGHTA, CDR2 FQGNSA. With 5 bases removed from V and 1 base from J, the gap between germline ends came to 11 bases. The CDR3 sequence is 14 residues long. In DNA form, the CDR3 reads TGTGCCAGCAGCCAACGGGCCTCGAACACTGAAGCTTTCTTT. Translating gives CASSQRASNTEAFF. The complete variable domain, with remaining parts taken from reference TRBV7-2 and TRBJ1-1, reads GAGVSQSPSNKVTEKGKDVELRCDPISGHTALYWYRQSLGQGLEFLIYFQGNSAPDKSGLPSDRFSAERTGGSVSTLTIQRTQQEDSAVYLCASSQRASNTEAFFGQGTRLTVV.

The table lists this clonotype with a few counts. The V call is TRBV7-2, the J call TRBJ2-7; 7 positions match TRBD2. The CDR3 is 15 amino acids. Germline assignment: CDR1 SGHTA and CDR2 FQGNSA. Unmatched junction bases numbered 6, after V lost 1 base and J lost 3 bases. CDR3 residues: CASSLGPSGYYEQYV. Here the CDR3 DNA reads TGTGCCAGCAGCTTAGGGCCTAGCGGATACTACGAGCAGTACGTC.

This clonotype was seen many times. The rearrangement uses TRBV7-8 and TRBJ2-3, with 9 bases matching TRBD2. The length of the CDR3 is 17 residues. V was pared by 4 bases and J by 6 bases, with 14 bases of the junction left unmatched. CDR1 SGHVS and CDR2 FQNEAQ come from the germline V gene. The CDR3: CASSSSGLAGSRDTQYF. The CDR3 DNA reads TGTGCCAGCAGCTCCTCGGGCCTAGCGGGGAGTAGGGATACGCAGTATTTT. Combining the CDR3 with reference TRBV7-8 and TRBJ2-3 gives the whole variable domain GAGVSQSPRYKVAKRGQDVALRCDPISGHVSLFWYQQALGQGPEFLTYFQNEAQLDKSGLPSDRFFAERPEGSVSTLKIQRTQQEDSAVYLCASSSSGLAGSRDTQYFGPGTRLTVL.